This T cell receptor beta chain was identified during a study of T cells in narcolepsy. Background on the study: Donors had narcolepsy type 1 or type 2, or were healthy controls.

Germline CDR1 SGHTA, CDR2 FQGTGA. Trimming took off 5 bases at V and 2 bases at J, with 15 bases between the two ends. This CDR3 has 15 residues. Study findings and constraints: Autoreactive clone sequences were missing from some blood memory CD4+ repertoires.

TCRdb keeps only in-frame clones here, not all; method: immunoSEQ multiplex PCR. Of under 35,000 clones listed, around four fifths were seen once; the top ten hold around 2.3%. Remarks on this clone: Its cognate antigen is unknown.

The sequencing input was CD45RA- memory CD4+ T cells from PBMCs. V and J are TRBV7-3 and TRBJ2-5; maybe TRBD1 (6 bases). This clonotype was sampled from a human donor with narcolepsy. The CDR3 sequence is CASSLWWGPQETQYF. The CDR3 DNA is TGTGCCAGCAGCCTATGGTGGGGGCCACAAGAGACCCAGTACTTC.